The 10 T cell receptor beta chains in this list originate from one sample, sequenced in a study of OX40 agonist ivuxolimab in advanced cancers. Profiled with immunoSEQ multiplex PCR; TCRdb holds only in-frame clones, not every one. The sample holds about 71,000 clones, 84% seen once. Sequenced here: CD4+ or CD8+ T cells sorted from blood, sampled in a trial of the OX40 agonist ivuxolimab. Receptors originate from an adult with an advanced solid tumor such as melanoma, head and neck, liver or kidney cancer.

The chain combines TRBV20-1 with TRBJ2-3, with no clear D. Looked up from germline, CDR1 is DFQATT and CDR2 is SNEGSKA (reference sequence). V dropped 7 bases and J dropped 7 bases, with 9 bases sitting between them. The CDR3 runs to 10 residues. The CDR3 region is CSGSFHTQYF. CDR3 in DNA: TGCAGTGGGTCGTTTCATACGCAGTATTTT.

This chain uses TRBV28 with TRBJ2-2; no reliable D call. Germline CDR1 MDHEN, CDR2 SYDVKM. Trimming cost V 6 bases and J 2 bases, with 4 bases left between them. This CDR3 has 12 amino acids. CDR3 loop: CASRDNTGELFF. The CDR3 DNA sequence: TGTGCCAGCAGAGACAACACCGGGGAGCTGTTTTTT.

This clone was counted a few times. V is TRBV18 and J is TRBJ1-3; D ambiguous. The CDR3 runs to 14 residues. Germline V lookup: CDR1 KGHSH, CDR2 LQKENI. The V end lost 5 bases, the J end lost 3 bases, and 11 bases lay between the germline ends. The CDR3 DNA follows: TGTGCCAGCTCAGTGGACCTCCTTGGAAACACCATATATTTT. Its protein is CASSVDLLGNTIYF.

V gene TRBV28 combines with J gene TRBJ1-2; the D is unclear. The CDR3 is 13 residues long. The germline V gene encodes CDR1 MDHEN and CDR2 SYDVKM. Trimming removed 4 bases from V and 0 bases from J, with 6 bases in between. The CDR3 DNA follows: TGTGCCAGCAGTTACGGATCTAACTATGGCTACACCTTC. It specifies CASSYGSNYGYTF.

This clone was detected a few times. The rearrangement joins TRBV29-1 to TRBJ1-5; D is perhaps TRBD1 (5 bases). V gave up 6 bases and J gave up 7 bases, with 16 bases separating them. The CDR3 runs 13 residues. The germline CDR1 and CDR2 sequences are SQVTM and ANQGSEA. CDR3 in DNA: TGCAGCGTCAGAGACAGCCTAGAGCAGCCCCAGCATTTT. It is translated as CSVRDSLEQPQHF.

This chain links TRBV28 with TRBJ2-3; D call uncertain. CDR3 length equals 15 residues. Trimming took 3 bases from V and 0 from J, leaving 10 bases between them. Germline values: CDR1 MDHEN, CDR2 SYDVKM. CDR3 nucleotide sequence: TGTGCCAGCAGTTTGGGCAGGCCTAGCACAGATACGCAGTATTTT. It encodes CASSLGRPSTDTQYF.

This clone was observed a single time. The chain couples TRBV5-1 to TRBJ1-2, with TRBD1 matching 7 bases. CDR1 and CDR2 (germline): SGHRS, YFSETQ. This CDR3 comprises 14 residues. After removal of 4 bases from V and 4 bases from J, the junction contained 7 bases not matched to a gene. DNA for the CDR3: TGCGCCAGCAGCGCCCAGGGGGATGCCTATGGCTACACCTTC. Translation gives CASSAQGDAYGYTF.

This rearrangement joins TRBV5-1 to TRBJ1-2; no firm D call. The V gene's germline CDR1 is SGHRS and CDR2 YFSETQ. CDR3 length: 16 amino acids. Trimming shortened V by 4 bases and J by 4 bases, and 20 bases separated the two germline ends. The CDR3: CASSPGSQTEIYGYTF. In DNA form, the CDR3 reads TGCGCCAGCAGCCCGGGGTCGCAGACGGAAATCTATGGCTACACCTTC.

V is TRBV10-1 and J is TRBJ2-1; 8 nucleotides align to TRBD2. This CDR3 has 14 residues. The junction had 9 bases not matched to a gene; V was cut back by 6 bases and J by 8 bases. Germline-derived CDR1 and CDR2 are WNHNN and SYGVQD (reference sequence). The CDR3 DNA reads TGCGCCAGCAGCGACGGGGGGGTAGTCCATGAGCAGTTCTTC. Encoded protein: CASSDGGVVHEQFF.

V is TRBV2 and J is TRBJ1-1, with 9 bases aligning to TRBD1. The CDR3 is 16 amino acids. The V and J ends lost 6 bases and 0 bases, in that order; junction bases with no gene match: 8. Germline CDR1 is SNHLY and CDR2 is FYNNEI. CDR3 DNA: TGTGCCAGCAGCGGGACAGGGTCGTTCGTGAACACTGAAGCTTTCTTT. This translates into CASSGTGSFVNTEAFF. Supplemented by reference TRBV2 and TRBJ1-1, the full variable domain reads EPEVTQTPSHQVTQMGQEVILRCVPISNHLYFYWYRQILGQKVEFLVSFYNNEISEKSEIFDDQFSVERPDGSNFTLKIRSTKLEDSAMYFCASSGTGSFVNTEAFFGQGTRLTVV.